Only one count was recorded for the clone carrying this T cell receptor beta chain. The antigen remains undetermined. The CDR3 consists of 15 residues. The germline V gene encodes CDR1 MDHEN and CDR2 SYDVKM. Trimming cost V 6 bases and J 8 bases, with 20 bases left between them. The data originate from a study of cytomegalovirus exposure and HLA in healthy donors. Overall study results and limits: Analysis performed later found 16,000 or so TCR beta sequences associated with HLA alleles at 0.05 false discovery rate. Most subjects had HLA-A and HLA-B alleles reportedly predicted accurately by TCR beta sequences.

Primers: 60 Vbeta forward and 13 Jbeta reverse. Methods used by the authors: An analysis performed later counted around 86 million unique TCR beta chains (roughly 11 million of them shared). Libraries were prepared by immunoSEQ multiplex PCR; TCRdb keeps only in-frame clonotypes and omits some of them. V and J calls and clone size are as listed in that table; D and trimming were resolved from the DNA. The sample has some 110,000 clones; roughly 76% are singletons. The chain carries TRBV28 and TRBJ2-1, with D possibly TRBD2 on 6 matching bases. The sequence came from a man aged 45-60 years in good health and CMV-seropositive. The specimen sequenced was PBMCs. DNA of the CDR3: TGTGCCAGCAGCCCGAGGGGTGGGGGGAAGCATGAGCAGTTCTTC. Translated, it gives CASSPRGGGKHEQFF. The whole variable domain, filled in from reference TRBV28 and TRBJ2-1, reads DVKVTQSSRYLVKRTGEKVFLECVQDMDHENMFWYRQDPGLGLRLIYFSYDVKMKEKGDIPEGYSVSREKKERFSLILESASTNQTSMYLCASSPRGGGKHEQFFGPGTRLTVL.